This TCR beta chain was sequenced in a study of Graves' ophthalmopathy and Graves' hyperthyroidism. The sample holds a few counts of this clonotype. The study amplified TCR beta CDR3 regions using RNA transcripts. Following a first-round RT-PCR that used HTBI primers, a second-round multiplex PCR was carried out. TCRdb analysed the multiplex PCR reads with MiXCR anew, one entry per CDR3 protein. The sample contains roughly 400,000 distinct CDR3 sequences, approximately 15% of which appear only once. The sample taken for sequencing was peripheral blood. This TCR was sampled from a woman aged 18 to 35 with stable Graves' hyperthyroidism.

The CDR3 loop reads CASSLGVGLGEQYF. The DNA of the CDR3 is TGTGCCAGCAGCCTAGGGGTAGGGTTGGGAGAGCAGTACTTC. The chain couples TRBV9 to TRBJ2-7; TRBD1 is a possible D gene (5 bases). Looked up from germline, CDR1 is SGDLS and CDR2 is YYNGEE. This CDR3 contains 14 residues. Trimming pared 4 bases from V and 7 bases from J, leaving 18 bases between.